These 20 T cell receptor beta chains came from one sample sequenced in a study of control samples from healthy donors and cancer patients. This table comes from immunoSEQ multiplex PCR, and its TCRdb copy is limited to in-frame clones, with some not included. The data show about 130,000 clones, around 93% seen once. The specimen sequenced was blood. These receptors all come from a man younger than 35 in good health.

The rearrangement uses TRBV2 and TRBJ1-1; TRBD1 might be the D (5 bases). Looked up from germline, CDR1 is SNHLY and CDR2 is FYNNEI. V was shortened by 6 bases and J by 7 bases, with 15 bases between the two germline ends. This CDR3 region has 13 residues. The CDR3 protein is CASRKAGSDEAFF. CDR3 coding DNA: TGTGCCAGCAGGAAAGCAGGGAGTGATGAAGCTTTCTTT.

The V and J genes are TRBV6-5 and TRBJ1-1, with D unresolved. The CDR3 loop spans 11 amino acids. Germline CDR1 and CDR2: MNHEY and SVGAGI. The V end lost 8 bases, the J end lost 4 bases, and 8 bases lay between the germline ends. The CDR3 protein is CASRSGTEAFF. CDR3 DNA sequence: TGTGCCAGCCGAAGTGGCACTGAAGCTTTCTTT.

This chain connects TRBV9 to TRBJ2-2; D may match TRBD1 or TRBD2 (6 bases each). Germline V lookup: CDR1 SGDLS, CDR2 YYNGEE. The CDR3 covers 16 residues. V lost 3 bases, J lost 1 base, and 13 bases lay in between. The CDR3 sequence is CASSAGDIQNTGELFF. CDR3 nucleotide sequence: TGTGCCAGCAGCGCGGGGGACATTCAGAACACCGGGGAGCTGTTTTTT.

The chain carries TRBV19 and TRBJ2-2, with D maybe TRBD2 (5 bases). This CDR3 comprises 14 residues. V was shortened by 4 bases and J by 0 bases, with 6 bases between the two germline ends. Germline V gene sequence: CDR1 LNHDA, CDR2 SQIVND (reference sequence). For the CDR3, the DNA is TGTGCCAGTAGTAGACTACCGAACACCGGGGAGCTGTTTTTT. This encodes CASSRLPNTGELFF.

V gene TRBV7-2 combines with J gene TRBJ1-2, with D perhaps TRBD1 (6 bases). The CDR3 is 14 amino acids. Per germline, CDR1 SGHTA and CDR2 FQGNSA. Trimming stripped 1 base from V and 4 bases from J, with 10 bases between. CDR3 in DNA: TGTGCCAGCAGCTTAGTTCGGGGGCCCTATGGCTACACCTTC. Protein: CASSLVRGPYGYTF. The complete variable domain, with remaining parts taken from reference TRBV7-2 and TRBJ1-2, reads GAGVSQSPSNKVTEKGKDVELRCDPISGHTALYWYRQSLGQGLEFLIYFQGNSAPDKSGLPSDRFSAERTGGSVSTLTIQRTQQEDSAVYLCASSLVRGPYGYTFGSGTRLTVV.

This chain uses TRBV6-4 with TRBJ2-1; 8 bases agree with TRBD2. The germline gives CDR1 MRHNA, CDR2 SNTAGT. J was trimmed by 5 bases and V by 0 bases; bases with no gene match: 3. The CDR3 runs 15 residues. CDR3 region: CASSDSTGGNNEQFF. CDR3 DNA: TGTGCCAGCAGTGACTCGACGGGGGGGAACAATGAGCAGTTCTTC.

This chain connects TRBV2 to TRBJ2-5, with no clear D. This CDR3 is built from 13 residues. V lost 5 bases and J 4 bases, leaving 11 bases between the germline ends. From germline, CDR1 is SNHLY and CDR2 FYNNEI. DNA of the CDR3: TGTGCCAGCAGTACTACCCGCTCAGAGACCCAGTACTTC. This gives the protein CASSTTRSETQYF. Together with reference TRBV2 and TRBJ2-5, the CDR3 gives the full variable domain: EPEVTQTPSHQVTQMGQEVILRCVPISNHLYFYWYRQILGQKVEFLVSFYNNEISEKSEIFDDQFSVERPDGSNFTLKIRSTKLEDSAMYFCASSTTRSETQYFGPGTRLLVL.

This clone came up a few times. The chain carries TRBV6-5 and TRBJ1-1; D may be TRBD1 (5 bases). The germline V gene encodes CDR1 MNHEY and CDR2 SVGAGI. V gave up 5 bases and J gave up 1 base, with 11 bases separating them. The CDR3 runs to 14 residues. The CDR3 DNA sequence: TGTGCCAGCAGTCTTTGGGACCGGAACACTGAAGCTTTCTTT. Protein product: CASSLWDRNTEAFF.

The chain has TRBV9 and TRBJ2-7, with D hard to call. The CDR3 totals 14 residues. In germline, CDR1 is SGDLS, CDR2 YYNGEE. V was pared by 0 bases and J by 0 bases, with 7 bases between. Here the CDR3 reads CASSVEASSYEQYF. The CDR3 DNA is TGTGCCAGCAGCGTAGAGGCCTCCTCCTACGAGCAGTACTTC.

In its sample, this clone was seen once. The chain has TRBV2 and TRBJ1-6; 8 bases agree with TRBD1. Trimming cost V 6 bases and J 6 bases; bases outside gene matches: 4. The CDR3 runs 14 residues. Germline CDR1 and CDR2: SNHLY and FYNNEI. The CDR3 region is CASRGTGGNSPLHF. The CDR3, as DNA: TGTGCCAGCAGGGGAACAGGGGGTAATTCACCCCTCCACTTT.

The chain recombines TRBV6-6 with TRBJ2-3; 9 bases are shared with TRBD2. Trimming took 0 bases from V and 3 from J; bases not matched to a gene: 4. This CDR3 has 16 amino acids. Germline V gene sequence: CDR1 MNHNY, CDR2 SVGAGI (reference sequence). This CDR3 is CASSYSRGGVTDTQYF. Here the CDR3 DNA reads TGTGCCAGCAGTTACTCGCGGGGGGGCGTGACAGATACGCAGTATTTT.

V is TRBV5-6 and J is TRBJ2-1; 7 bases agree with TRBD2. Germline V gene data show CDR1 as SGHDT and CDR2 as YYEEEE. The CDR3 is made up of 17 amino acids. The V segment lost 0 bases and the J segment 0 bases; nucleotides outside the gene matches: 6. The CDR3 DNA is TGTGCCAGCAGCTTGGAGCTAGCGGCTTCCTCCTACAATGAGCAGTTCTTC. It encodes CASSLELAASSYNEQFF. The full variable domain, rest sourced from reference TRBV5-6 and TRBJ2-1, is DAGVTQSPTHLIKTRGQQVTLRCSPKSGHDTVSWYQQALGQGPQFIFQYYEEEERQRGNFPDRFSGHQFPNYSSELNVNALLLGDSALYLCASSLELAASSYNEQFFGPGTRLTVL.

The J gene is TRBJ1-4, the V gene TRBV5-4, with D possibly matching TRBD1 (6 bases). The CDR3 is 14 residues long. The germline CDR1 and CDR2 sequences are SGHNT and YYREEE (reference sequence). The V end was cut by 3 bases, the J end by 8 bases, with 14 bases between. CDR3 sequence reads: CASSYTGTEEKLFF. The CDR3 bases are TGTGCCAGCAGCTACACAGGGACGGAGGAAAAACTGTTTTTT.

The chain is built from TRBV5-1 and TRBJ1-1; D not resolved. Trimming shortened V by 0 bases and J by 3 bases, and 15 bases separated the two germline ends. This CDR3 is 16 amino acids long. Germline CDR1 and CDR2: SGHRS and YFSETQ. The CDR3 loop is CASSLVPGSLDTEAFF. The CDR3 DNA is TGCGCCAGCAGCTTGGTACCAGGCAGCTTGGACACTGAAGCTTTCTTT.

The count of this clone is one. The chain links TRBV27 to TRBJ2-2; 9 bases line up with TRBD1. The CDR3 has 15 amino acids. V shed 1 base and J 5 bases; nucleotides not matched to a gene: 2. CDR1 MNHEY and CDR2 SMNVEV come from the germline V gene (reference sequence). CDR3 sequence reads: CASSLYRGQTGELFF. The CDR3 DNA reads TGTGCCAGCAGTTTATACAGGGGGCAAACCGGGGAGCTGTTTTTT.

This chain joins TRBV6-5 and TRBJ1-5; no reliable D call. V was trimmed by 6 bases and J by 2 bases, leaving 11 bases between them. The CDR3 runs to 14 residues. Germline V gives CDR1 MNHEY, CDR2 SVGAGI. The CDR3 DNA follows: TGTGCCAGCAGAAGGACGCGGGGCAATCAGCCCCAGCATTTT. Protein product: CASRRTRGNQPQHF.

The J gene is TRBJ1-2, the V gene TRBV5-1; 7 bases are shared with TRBD1. CDR3 size: 13 residues. The J segment lost 8 bases and the V segment lost 1 base, leaving 5 bases of the junction unmatched. Germline V lookup: CDR1 SGHRS, CDR2 YFSETQ. This CDR3 reads CASSLSQGQGYTF. CDR3 DNA sequence: TGCGCCAGCAGCTTGTCACAGGGGCAGGGCTACACCTTC.

This chain connects TRBV5-5 to TRBJ1-2; D ambiguous. The CDR3 is made up of 13 amino acids. V was pared by 0 bases and J by 6 bases, with 9 bases between. Looked up from germline, CDR1 is SGHKS and CDR2 is YYEKEE (reference sequence). For the CDR3, the DNA is TGTGCCAGCAGCTTGGATCTGATAGATGGCTACACCTTC. It yields the protein CASSLDLIDGYTF. Full variable domain (rest looked up from reference TRBV5-5 and TRBJ1-2): DAGVTQSPTHLIKTRGQQVTLRCSPISGHKSVSWYQQVLGQGPQFIFQYYEKEERGRGNFPDRFSARQFPNYSSELNVNALLLGDSALYLCASSLDLIDGYTFGSGTRLTVV.

This clone was detected only once. This sample also contains other DNA sequences that code for the same CDR3. The rearrangement joins TRBV10-1 to TRBJ2-2; 11 positions agree with TRBD1. CDR1 and CDR2 (germline): WNHNN, SYGVQD (reference sequence). This CDR3 comprises 17 residues. The J segment lost 6 bases and the V segment lost 7 bases, leaving 13 bases of the junction unmatched. Here the CDR3 DNA reads TGCGCCAGCACCCCTAATCCGGGACAGGGGGAGTCCGGGGAGCTGTTTTTT. This gives the protein CASTPNPGQGESGELFF.

On this clone itself: The junction and the germline gene differ at one end; a read error may be behind it. The chain carries TRBV10-3 and TRBJ1-4; D not certain. The germline V gene encodes CDR1 ENHRY and CDR2 SYGVKD. This CDR3 has 14 amino acids. CDR3 region: CAVSDGREPEKLFF. CDR3 DNA: TGTGCCGTCAGTGACGGACGAGAACCTGAAAAACTGTTTTTT.